The 19 T cell receptor beta chains listed next were all sequenced from one sample in a study of cytomegalovirus exposure and HLA in healthy donors. A multiplex PCR was run with 60 Vbeta primers and 13 Jbeta primers. Method: immunoSEQ multiplex PCR; TCRdb's copy keeps in-frame clones and lacks some. Altogether approximately 73,000 clones are present, 65% to 85% being singletons, with the ten largest covering about 22%. Sequences were obtained from PBMCs. These receptors originate from a woman between 35 and 50 years old in good health and CMV-seropositive.

The chain links TRBV30 to TRBJ1-1; 10 bases align to TRBD1. The germline CDR1 and CDR2 sequences are GTSNPN and SVGIG (reference sequence). The CDR3 spans 16 residues. V lost 2 bases to trimming and J lost 4 bases; unmatched junction nucleotides: 10. CDR3 DNA sequence: TGTGCCTGGAGTTCTTGGGGGGGACAGGGGAGCACTGAAGCTTTCTTT. Its translation is CAWSSWGGQGSTEAFF.

This chain joins TRBV5-1 and TRBJ1-1; 7 positions agree with TRBD1. Germline CDR1 reads SGHRS; CDR2 reads YFSETQ. Germline trimming cut 4 bases from V and 6 bases from J; bases unmatched to any gene: 9. The length of the CDR3 is 14 residues. This CDR3 reads CASSNPRGLAEAFF. CDR3 nucleotides: TGCGCCAGCAGCAATCCTAGGGGGCTGGCTGAAGCTTTCTTT.

V and J are TRBV5-6 and TRBJ2-6; D ambiguous. The V end lost 4 bases, the J end lost 1 base, and 6 bases lay between the germline ends. The germline V gene has CDR1 SGHDT and CDR2 YYEEEE. The CDR3 loop spans 14 amino acids. The CDR3 region is CASSPNSGANVLTF. The CDR3, as DNA: TGTGCCAGCAGCCCCAATTCTGGGGCCAACGTCCTGACTTTC.

The V gene is TRBV7-2, the J gene TRBJ2-1; D not resolved. The CDR3 is 14 amino acids. Germline CDR1 SGHTA, CDR2 FQGNSA. V lost 1 base, J lost 7 bases, and 11 bases lay in between. CDR3 region: CASSLDPTQNEQFF. The DNA of the CDR3 is TGTGCCAGCAGCTTAGACCCCACACAGAATGAGCAGTTCTTC.

This clone was counted only a few times. The chain employs TRBV30 and TRBJ2-2; D may be TRBD1 (6 bases). The CDR3 extends over 14 amino acids. Germline CDR1 reads GTSNPN; CDR2 reads SVGIG (reference sequence). The V end lost 3 bases, the J end lost 1 base, and 9 bases lay between the germline ends. This CDR3 is CAWRLTGNTGELFF. The CDR3 bases are TGTGCCTGGAGGCTGACAGGGAACACCGGGGAGCTGTTTTTT.

This chain connects TRBV5-1 to TRBJ2-1; 13 bases agree with TRBD2. The CDR3 has 20 residues. Germline assignment: CDR1 SGHRS and CDR2 YFSETQ. Germline trimming cut 4 bases from V and 2 bases from J; bases unmatched to any gene: 15. The chain's CDR3 is CASSAGLLAGGPLTYNEQFF. The DNA for the CDR3 is TGCGCCAGCAGCGCAGGACTACTAGCGGGAGGGCCTTTGACCTACAATGAGCAGTTCTTC.

CDR3 coding DNA: TGTGCCAGCAGCGTCTCAGGGGGCGAGCAGTACTTC. The encoded protein is CASSVSGGEQYF. The chain recombines TRBV9 with TRBJ2-7; 7 bases map to TRBD1. Germline CDR1 reads SGDLS; CDR2 reads YYNGEE. V lost 2 bases and J lost 6; bases outside the gene matches: 2. This CDR3 contains 12 residues.

The chain has TRBV7-2 and TRBJ2-4; 9 nucleotides agree with TRBD1. J was trimmed by 15 bases and V by 5 bases; bases with no gene match: 11. CDR3 length equals 13 residues. Germline CDR1 is SGHTA and CDR2 is FQGNSA. CDR3: CASSRDREGQGYF. Here the CDR3 DNA reads TGTGCCAGCAGCCGGGACAGGGAAGGACAAGGGTACTTC.

This chain uses TRBV27 with TRBJ1-6; 9 positions agree with TRBD1. The CDR3 is 16 residues long. V shed 2 bases, J shed 7 bases, and the junction held 6 bases outside the gene matches. The germline gives CDR1 MNHEY, CDR2 SMNVEV (reference sequence). DNA for the CDR3: TGTGCCAGCAGTTTAGGGACAGGGAGGGTCAATTCACCCCTCCACTTT. It is translated as CASSLGTGRVNSPLHF.

The CDR3 sequence is CASRSDRDEQYF. CDR3 in DNA: TGTGCCAGCAGAAGCGACAGGGACGAGCAGTACTTC. This rearrangement joins TRBV7-9 to TRBJ2-7, with TRBD1 identical over 7 bases. V trimming: 6 bases; J trimming: 5 bases; junction bases outside the gene matches: 4. Germline assignment: CDR1 SEHNR and CDR2 FQNEAQ (reference sequence). The CDR3 length is 12 residues.

The rearrangement links TRBV29-1 to TRBJ1-1; the D gene is possibly TRBD1 (6 bases). The ends were cut back, 2 bases at V and 0 bases at J, with 16 bases in the middle. The CDR3 covers 16 residues. Germline V gene lookup returns CDR1 SQVTM and CDR2 ANQGSEA. CDR3 nucleotide sequence: TGCAGCGTTGAACAGGGGACCCCTCCTATGAACACTGAAGCTTTCTTT. Translated, it gives CSVEQGTPPMNTEAFF.

This clone was seen just once. The chain has TRBV4-1 and TRBJ2-7; possible D gene TRBD1, 5 bases. This CDR3 region has 15 residues. V was pared by 0 bases and J by 1 base, with 10 bases between. Germline CDR1 and CDR2: MGHRA and YSYEKL. The CDR3: CASSQELRASYEQYF. The CDR3 DNA reads as TGCGCCAGCAGCCAAGAACTCAGGGCATCCTACGAGCAGTACTTC.

The CDR3 DNA sequence: TGTGCCAGCAGCCCGACAGGGGGAGGCTATGGCTACACCTTC. Translation: CASSPTGGGYGYTF. V gene TRBV7-9 combines with J gene TRBJ1-2; 9 bases agree with TRBD1. The V gene end was trimmed by 5 bases and the J gene end by 4 bases; junction bases not matched to a gene: 5. The CDR3 sequence is 14 residues long. CDR1 SEHNR and CDR2 FQNEAQ come from the germline V gene (reference sequence).

This chain joins TRBV7-9 and TRBJ2-7; 10 bases agree with TRBD2. V lost 4 bases to trimming and J lost 2 bases; unmatched junction nucleotides: 5. This CDR3 has 15 amino acids. The germline V gene encodes CDR1 SEHNR and CDR2 FQNEAQ (reference sequence). CDR3 in DNA: TGTGCCAGCAGCTCCTTAGCGGGGGGAACCTACGAGCAGTACTTC. Translating it yields CASSSLAGGTYEQYF.

J is TRBJ1-4 and V is TRBV5-4; tentatively, D is TRBD1 (5 bases). Germline CDR1 and CDR2: SGHNT and YYREEE (reference sequence). V gave up 5 bases and J gave up 2 bases, with 10 bases separating them. The CDR3 sequence is 14 residues long. The CDR3 is CASRRAGTNEKLFF. The DNA of the CDR3 is TGTGCCAGCAGGCGTGCAGGGACTAATGAAAAACTGTTTTTT.

In its sample, this clone was seen a few times. V and J are TRBV10-3 and TRBJ1-4, with D uncertain. Trimming stripped 3 bases from V and 7 bases from J, with 21 bases between. CDR3 size: 17 residues. Germline values: CDR1 ENHRY, CDR2 SYGVKD. In DNA, the CDR3 is TGTGCCATCAGTGAAAGGAGTGAGAGGCTCTCGGGTGAAAAACTGTTTTTT. Its protein is CAISERSERLSGEKLFF.

The chain employs TRBV7-6 and TRBJ1-4, with 8 bases aligning to TRBD1. V was clipped by 5 bases and J by 7 bases; unmatched bases: 9. The CDR3 extends over 15 amino acids. Looked up from germline, CDR1 is SGHVS and CDR2 is FNYEAQ. CDR3 sequence reads: CASSSGQGQGEKLFF. The CDR3 DNA reads TGTGCCAGCAGCAGTGGACAGGGCCAGGGTGAAAAACTGTTTTTT.

The genes are TRBV25-1 and TRBJ1-2; TRBD1 might be the D (5 bases). The CDR3 runs to 13 residues. V was cut by 2 bases and J by 4 bases, with 8 bases left in between. Germline CDR1 and CDR2: MGHDK and SYGVNS. CDR3 nucleotides: TGTGCCAGCAGTGAAGGACACAGCTATGGCTACACCTTC. Translation gives CASSEGHSYGYTF.

The genes are TRBV6-1 and TRBJ1-1, with D perhaps TRBD1 (5 bases). V was trimmed by 3 bases and J by 5 bases, leaving 13 bases between them. This CDR3 region has 14 residues. CDR1 MNHNS and CDR2 SASEGT come from the germline V gene. The CDR3 DNA is TGTGCCAGCAGTGAGTCGGCAGGGCCAACTGAAGCTTTCTTT. Translation: CASSESAGPTEAFF.